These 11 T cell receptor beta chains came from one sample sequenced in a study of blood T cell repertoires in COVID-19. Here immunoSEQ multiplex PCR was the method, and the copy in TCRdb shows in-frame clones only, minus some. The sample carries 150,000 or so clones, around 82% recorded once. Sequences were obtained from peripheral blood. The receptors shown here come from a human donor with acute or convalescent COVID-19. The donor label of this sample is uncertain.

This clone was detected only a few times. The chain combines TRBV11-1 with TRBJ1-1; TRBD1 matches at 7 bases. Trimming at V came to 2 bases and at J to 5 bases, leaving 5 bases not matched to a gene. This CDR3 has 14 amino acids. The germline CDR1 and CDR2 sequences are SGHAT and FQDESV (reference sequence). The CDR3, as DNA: TGTGCCAGCAGCTTAAGGGGGCGGAGTACTGAAGCTTTCTTT. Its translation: CASSLRGRSTEAFF. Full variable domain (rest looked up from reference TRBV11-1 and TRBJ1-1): EAEVAQSPRYKITEKSQAVAFWCDPISGHATLYWYRQILGQGPELLVQFQDESVVDDSQLPKDRFSAERLKGVDSTLKIQPAELGDSAMYLCASSLRGRSTEAFFGQGTRLTVV.

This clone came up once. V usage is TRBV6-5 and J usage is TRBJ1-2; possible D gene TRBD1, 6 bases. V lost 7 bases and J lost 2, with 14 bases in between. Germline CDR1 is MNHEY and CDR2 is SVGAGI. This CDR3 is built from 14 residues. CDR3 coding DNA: TGTGCCAGCATCCGACAGGCCTTAAACTATGGCTACACCTTC. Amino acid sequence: CASIRQALNYGYTF.

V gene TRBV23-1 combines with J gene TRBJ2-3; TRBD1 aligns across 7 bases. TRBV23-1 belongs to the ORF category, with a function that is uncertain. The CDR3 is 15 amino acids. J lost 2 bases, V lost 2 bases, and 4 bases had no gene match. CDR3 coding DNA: TGCGCCAGCAGTCAAGTCGAGGGGGCCACAGATACGCAGTATTTT. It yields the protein CASSQVEGATDTQYF.

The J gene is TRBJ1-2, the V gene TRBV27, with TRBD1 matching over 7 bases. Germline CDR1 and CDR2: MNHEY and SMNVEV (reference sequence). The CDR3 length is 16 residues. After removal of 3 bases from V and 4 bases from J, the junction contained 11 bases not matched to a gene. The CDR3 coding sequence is TGTGCCAGCAGTTTGACGAGGGCAGGGGGAACCTATGGCTACACCTTC. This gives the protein CASSLTRAGGTYGYTF.

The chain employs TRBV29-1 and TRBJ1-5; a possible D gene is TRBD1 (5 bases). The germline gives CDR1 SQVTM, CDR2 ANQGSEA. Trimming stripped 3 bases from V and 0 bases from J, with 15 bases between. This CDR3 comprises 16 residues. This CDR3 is CSVEGCQGYSNQPQHF. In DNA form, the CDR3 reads TGCAGCGTTGAGGGGTGTCAGGGATATAGCAATCAGCCCCAGCATTTT.

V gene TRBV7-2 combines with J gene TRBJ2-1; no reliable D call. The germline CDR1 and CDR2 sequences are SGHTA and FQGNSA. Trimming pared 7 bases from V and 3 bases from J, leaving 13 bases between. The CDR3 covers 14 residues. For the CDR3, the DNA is TGTGCCAGCATCTCGAGCTCCGTCTACAATGAGCAGTTCTTC. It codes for CASISSSVYNEQFF.

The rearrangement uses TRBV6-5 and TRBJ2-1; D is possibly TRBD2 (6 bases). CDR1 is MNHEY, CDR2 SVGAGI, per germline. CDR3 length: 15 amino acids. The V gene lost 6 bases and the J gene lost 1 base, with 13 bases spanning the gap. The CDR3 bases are TGTGCCAGCAGACCCGGGACTGGGTCCTACAATGAGCAGTTCTTC. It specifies CASRPGTGSYNEQFF.

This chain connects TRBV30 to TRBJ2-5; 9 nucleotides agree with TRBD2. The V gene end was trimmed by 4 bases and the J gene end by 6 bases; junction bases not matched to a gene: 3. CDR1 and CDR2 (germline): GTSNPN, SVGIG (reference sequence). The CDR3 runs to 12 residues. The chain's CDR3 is CAWTGTSKTQYF. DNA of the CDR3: TGTGCCTGGACCGGGACTAGCAAGACCCAGTACTTC.

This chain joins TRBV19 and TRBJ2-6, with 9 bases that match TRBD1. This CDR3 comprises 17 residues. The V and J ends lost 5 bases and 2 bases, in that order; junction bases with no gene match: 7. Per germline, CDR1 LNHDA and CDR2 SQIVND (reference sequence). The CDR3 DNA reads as TGTGCCAGTAGTTTCGGGACAGGGAATACTGGGGCCAACGTCCTGACTTTC. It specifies CASSFGTGNTGANVLTF.

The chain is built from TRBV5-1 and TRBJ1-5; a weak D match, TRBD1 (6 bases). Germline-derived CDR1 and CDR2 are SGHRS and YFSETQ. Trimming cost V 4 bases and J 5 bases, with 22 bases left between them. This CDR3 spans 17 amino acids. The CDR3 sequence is CASSPGQGTFTYQPQHF. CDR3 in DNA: TGCGCCAGCAGCCCAGGGCAGGGGACCTTCACTTATCAGCCCCAGCATTTT.

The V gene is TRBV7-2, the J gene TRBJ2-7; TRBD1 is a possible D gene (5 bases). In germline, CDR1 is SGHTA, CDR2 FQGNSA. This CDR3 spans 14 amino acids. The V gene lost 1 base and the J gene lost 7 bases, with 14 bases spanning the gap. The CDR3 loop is CASSLGRWQGEQYF. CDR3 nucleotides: TGTGCCAGCAGCTTAGGTCGCTGGCAGGGTGAGCAGTACTTC.